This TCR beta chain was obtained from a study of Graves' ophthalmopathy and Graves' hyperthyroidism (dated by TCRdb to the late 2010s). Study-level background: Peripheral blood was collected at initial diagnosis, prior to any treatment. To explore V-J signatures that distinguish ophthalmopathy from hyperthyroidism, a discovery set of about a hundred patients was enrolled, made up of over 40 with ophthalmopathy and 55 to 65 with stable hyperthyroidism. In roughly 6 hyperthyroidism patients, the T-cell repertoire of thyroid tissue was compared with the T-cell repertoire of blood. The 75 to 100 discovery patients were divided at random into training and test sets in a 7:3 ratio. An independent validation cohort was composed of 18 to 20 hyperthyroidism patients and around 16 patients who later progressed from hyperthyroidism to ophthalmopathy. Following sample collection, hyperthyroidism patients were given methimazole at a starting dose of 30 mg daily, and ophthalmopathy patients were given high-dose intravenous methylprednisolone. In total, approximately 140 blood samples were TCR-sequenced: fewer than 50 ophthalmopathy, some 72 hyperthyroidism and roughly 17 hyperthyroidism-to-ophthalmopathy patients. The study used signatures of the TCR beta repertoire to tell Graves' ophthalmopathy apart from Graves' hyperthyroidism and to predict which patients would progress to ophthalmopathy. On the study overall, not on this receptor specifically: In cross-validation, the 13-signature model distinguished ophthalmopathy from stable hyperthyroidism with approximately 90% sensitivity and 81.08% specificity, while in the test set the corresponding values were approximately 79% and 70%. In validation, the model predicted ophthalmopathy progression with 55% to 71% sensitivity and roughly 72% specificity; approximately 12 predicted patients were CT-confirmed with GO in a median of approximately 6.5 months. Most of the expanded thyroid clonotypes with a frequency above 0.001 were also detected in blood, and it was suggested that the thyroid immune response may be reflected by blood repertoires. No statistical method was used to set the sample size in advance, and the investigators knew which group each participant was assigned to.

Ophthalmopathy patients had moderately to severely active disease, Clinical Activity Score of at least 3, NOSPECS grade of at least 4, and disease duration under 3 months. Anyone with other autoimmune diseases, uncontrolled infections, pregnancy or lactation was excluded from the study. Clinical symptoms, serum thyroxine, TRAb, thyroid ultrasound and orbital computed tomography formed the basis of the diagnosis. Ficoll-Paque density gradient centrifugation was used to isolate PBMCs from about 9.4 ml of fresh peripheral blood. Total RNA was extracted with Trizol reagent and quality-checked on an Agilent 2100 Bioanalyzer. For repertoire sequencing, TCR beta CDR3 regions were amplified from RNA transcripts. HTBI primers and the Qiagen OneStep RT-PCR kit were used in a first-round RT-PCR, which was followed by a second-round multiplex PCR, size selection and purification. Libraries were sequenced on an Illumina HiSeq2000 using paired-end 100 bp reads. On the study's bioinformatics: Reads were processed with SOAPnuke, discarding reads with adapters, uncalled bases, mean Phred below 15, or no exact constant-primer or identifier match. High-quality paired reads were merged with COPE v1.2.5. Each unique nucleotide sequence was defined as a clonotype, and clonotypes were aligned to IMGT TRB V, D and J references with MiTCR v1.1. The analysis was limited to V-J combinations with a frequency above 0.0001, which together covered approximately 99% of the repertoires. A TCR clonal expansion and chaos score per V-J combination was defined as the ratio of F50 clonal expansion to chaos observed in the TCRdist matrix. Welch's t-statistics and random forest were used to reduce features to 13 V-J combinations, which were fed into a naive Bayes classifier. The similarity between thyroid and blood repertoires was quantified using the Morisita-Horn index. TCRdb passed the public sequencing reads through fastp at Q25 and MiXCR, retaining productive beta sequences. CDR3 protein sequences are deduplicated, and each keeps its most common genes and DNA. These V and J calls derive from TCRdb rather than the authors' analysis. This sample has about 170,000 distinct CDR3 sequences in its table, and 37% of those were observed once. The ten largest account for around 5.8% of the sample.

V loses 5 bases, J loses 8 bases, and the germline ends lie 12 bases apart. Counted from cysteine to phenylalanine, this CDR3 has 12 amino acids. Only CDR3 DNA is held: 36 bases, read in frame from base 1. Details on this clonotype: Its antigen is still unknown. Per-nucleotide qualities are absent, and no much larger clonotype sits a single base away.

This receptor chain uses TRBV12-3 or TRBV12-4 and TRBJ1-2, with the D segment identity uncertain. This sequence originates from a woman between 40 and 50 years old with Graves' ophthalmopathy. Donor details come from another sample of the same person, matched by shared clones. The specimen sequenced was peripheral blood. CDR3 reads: CASSPLLSGYTF. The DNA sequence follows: TGTGCCAGCAGTCCCCTCCTTAGCGGCTACACCTTC.